The 28 T cell receptor beta chains reported below all come from one sample, sequenced in a study of blood T cells in healthy people across ages. A J-beta primer mix and a sample-barcoded 5' primer were used in a second PCR of about 6 to 12 cycles. Via MiXCR, TCRdb re-called the 5' RACE reads, giving one row per CDR3 protein. The sample has 1.5 million to 2 million distinct CDR3 sequences; about 31% are singletons. Sequencing used blood. The receptors were sampled from a woman aged 25 to 45 in good health.

The CDR3 region is CAISEFGEQYF. Here the CDR3 DNA reads TGTGCCATCAGTGAGTTCGGCGAGCAGTACTTC. The chain recombines TRBV10-3 with TRBJ2-7; D uncertain. CDR1 and CDR2 (germline): ENHRY, SYGVKD. V lost 1 base and J 6 bases, leaving 4 bases between the germline ends. The CDR3 has 11 amino acids.

The chain uses TRBV21-1 and TRBJ1-5. TRBV21-1 has pseudogene status. This CDR3 contains 16 residues. In DNA form, the CDR3 reads TGTGCCAGCAGCAAATCGGCGGTAGGTAGCAATCAGCCCCAGCATTTT. Translating it yields CASSKSAVGSNQPQHF.

The rearrangement joins TRBV5-1 to TRBJ1-6; perhaps TRBD1 as D (5 bases). Germline CDR1 reads SGHRS; CDR2 reads YFSETQ. The CDR3 loop spans 16 amino acids. V was cut by 7 bases and J by 7 bases, with 21 bases left in between. CDR3 nucleotides: TGCGCCAGCCGGACCGGGACCGCCCCGGCGAATTCACCCCTCCACTTT. Its protein product is CASRTGTAPANSPLHF.

This clonotype was seen only a few times. The chain recombines TRBV28 with TRBJ2-1; 9 nucleotides line up with TRBD2. V was pared by 5 bases and J by 5 bases, with 10 bases of the junction left unmatched. The CDR3 loop spans 16 amino acids. Germline V gene data show CDR1 as MDHEN and CDR2 as SYDVKM. The CDR3 reads CASSPLSGSVHNEQFF. The CDR3 DNA is TGTGCCAGCAGTCCCCTTAGCGGGAGTGTACACAATGAGCAGTTCTTC.

This clonotype was detected many times. This rearrangement joins TRBV20-1 to TRBJ2-1; no reliable D call. This CDR3 is 13 amino acids long. Germline assignment: CDR1 DFQATT and CDR2 SNEGSKA (reference sequence). V was trimmed by 6 bases and J by 4 bases, leaving 13 bases between them. The CDR3 coding sequence is TGCAGTGCCCCAGCTGACACTTACAATGAGCAGTTCTTC. Residues: CSAPADTYNEQFF.

In its sample, this clonotype was seen a few times. This chain links TRBV2 with TRBJ2-7; the D call may be TRBD1 or TRBD2 (6 bases each). CDR3 length: 16 residues. V lost 2 bases, J lost 2 bases, and 16 bases lay in between. CDR1 and CDR2 (germline): SNHLY, FYNNEI. CDR3 sequence reads: CASSETSPGATYEQYF. The DNA for the CDR3 is TGTGCCAGCAGTGAAACTTCTCCGGGGGCGACCTACGAGCAGTACTTC.

Written as DNA, the CDR3 is TGCGCCAGCGATCCAGGGGGCTCTGGGGCCAACGTCCTGACTTTC. Translated, it gives CASDPGGSGANVLTF. The chain has TRBV5-1 and TRBJ2-6, with 7 nucleotides matching TRBD1. Unmatched junction bases numbered 4, after V lost 7 bases and J lost 0 bases. Germline V CDR1 and CDR2: SGHRS, YFSETQ. This CDR3 has 15 amino acids.

This clonotype came up a few times. This chain's CDR3 is CSVGVYQPQHF. The CDR3 DNA reads as TGCAGTGTTGGAGTCTATCAGCCCCAGCATTTT. The genes are TRBV20-1 and TRBJ1-5; D gene uncertain. The V end was cut by 7 bases, the J end by 5 bases, with 9 bases between. Germline V gene data show CDR1 as DFQATT and CDR2 as SNEGSKA (reference sequence). The CDR3 has 11 amino acids.

Concerning this clonotype: The junction departs from the called germline gene at one end, perhaps through a read error. This sequence joins TRBV20-1 and TRBJ2-2, with 8 nucleotides matching TRBD2. Germline V CDR1 and CDR2: DFQATT, SNEGSKA (reference sequence). The CDR3 sequence is 14 residues long. The CDR3 DNA reads as TGCAGTGCTCGCGGGGGGACAAACACCGGGGAGCCGTTTTTT. Its protein is CSARGGTNTGEPFF.

Of note for this clonotype: A much larger clone lies a single base off, so this may be a read error. V and J are TRBV7-3 and TRBJ1-6; the match to TRBD1 covers 7 bases. CDR1 and CDR2 (germline): SGHTA, FQGTGA. V was pared by 3 bases and J by 11 bases, with 10 bases of the junction left unmatched. The CDR3 is 15 amino acids. The chain's CDR3 is CASSLGTARYPPLHF. In DNA form, the CDR3 reads TGTGCCAGCAGCTTGGGGACAGCTCGATATCCACCCCTCCACTTT.

This clonotype has ten or more counts. This chain uses TRBV20-1 with TRBJ2-3; no firm D call. V was trimmed by 4 bases and J by 8 bases, leaving 10 bases between them. In germline, CDR1 is DFQATT, CDR2 SNEGSKA (reference sequence). The CDR3 has 11 residues. CDR3 nucleotide sequence: TGCAGTGCTAAGGTACCGCCTACGCAGTATTTT. Translating gives CSAKVPPTQYF.

There are a few counts of this clonotype. The chain employs TRBV5-5 and TRBJ2-1, with D possibly TRBD1 on 5 matching bases. Germline assignment: CDR1 SGHKS and CDR2 YYEKEE (reference sequence). The CDR3 consists of 16 residues. The V end was cut by 4 bases, the J end by 6 bases, with 20 bases between. The CDR3 DNA reads as TGTGCCAGCAGCCTCCCGTGGACACCTATGGGCAATGAGCAGTTCTTC. Its translation: CASSLPWTPMGNEQFF. The whole variable domain, filled in from reference TRBV5-5 and TRBJ2-1, reads DAGVTQSPTHLIKTRGQQVTLRCSPISGHKSVSWYQQVLGQGPQFIFQYYEKEERGRGNFPDRFSARQFPNYSSELNVNALLLGDSALYLCASSLPWTPMGNEQFFGPGTRLTVL.

Points on this clonotype: A junction boundary mismatches the germline segment, possibly from a read error. The rearrangement joins TRBV6-5 to TRBJ2-7; D is unclear. CDR1 and CDR2 from the germline V gene are MNHEY and SVGAGI. The CDR3 spans 14 residues. The CDR3 region is CASSYDWESYGQYF. Here the CDR3 DNA reads TGTGCCAGCAGTTACGATTGGGAATCCTACGGGCAGTACTTC.

This clonotype has only a few counts. The rearrangement uses TRBV20-1 and TRBJ1-5; D not certain. The CDR3 consists of 13 residues. Between the trimmed V and J ends, which lost 3 bases and 2 bases, there was a span of 8 bases. Germline V gives CDR1 DFQATT, CDR2 SNEGSKA (reference sequence). The CDR3 coding sequence is TGCAGTGCTAGCTACGGGGGCAATCAGCCCCAGCATTTT. Translated, it gives CSASYGGNQPQHF.

Points on this clonotype: Mismatch with germline at one junction end may stem from a read error. J is TRBJ1-1 and V is TRBV28, with 7 bases identical to TRBD1. This CDR3 has 15 residues. Germline-derived CDR1 and CDR2 are MDHEN and SYDVKM. DNA for the CDR3: TGTGCCAGCAGCTCGCCCGACAGGGTGAAAACTGAAGCTTTCTTT. Translating it yields CASSSPDRVKTEAFF.

This clonotype has ten or more counts. As DNA, the CDR3 is TGTGCCAGCACCCGGGGAAGTGAGACCCAGTACTTC. Protein sequence: CASTRGSETQYF. This rearrangement joins TRBV6-1 to TRBJ2-5; D may be TRBD2 (5 bases). The V gene's germline CDR1 is MNHNS and CDR2 SASEGT. This CDR3 region has 12 residues. With 7 bases removed from V and 5 bases from J, the gap between germline ends came to 11 bases.

As regards this clonotype: A much bigger clone sits one base away, suggesting this may be a read error. The chain links TRBV4-1 to TRBJ2-7; D is perhaps TRBD1 (6 bases). The J call may be wrong; the DNA end is better matched by TRBJ2-5. The CDR3 consists of 13 residues. Looked up from germline, CDR1 is MGHRA and CDR2 is YSYEKL. CDR3 loop: CASREQGIETQYF. In nucleotides, the CDR3 is TGCGCCAGCAGAGAACAGGGCATCGAGACCCAGTACTTC.

This rearrangement joins TRBV4-2 to TRBJ2-3; tentative D call: TRBD2 (5 bases). The CDR3 has 17 amino acids. CDR1 LGHNA and CDR2 YNFKEQ come from the germline V gene. V was shortened by 0 bases and J by 3 bases, with 16 bases between the two germline ends. Here the CDR3 reads CASSQDMEPGLTDTQYF. The CDR3 DNA follows: TGTGCCAGCAGCCAAGATATGGAGCCGGGGTTAACAGATACGCAGTATTTT.

J is TRBJ1-3 and V is TRBV11-2; 7 bases agree with TRBD1. V dropped 1 base and J dropped 1; count of bases not matched to a gene: 19. Germline lookup yields CDR1 SGHAT and CDR2 FQNNGV. The CDR3 has 21 amino acids. CDR3 in DNA: TGTGCCAGCAGCTTAGTCCGCAGGGGGAGCTTGTCGTCCCATTCTGGAAACACCATATATTTT. Amino acids: CASSLVRRGSLSSHSGNTIYF. Together with reference TRBV11-2 and TRBJ1-3, the CDR3 gives the full variable domain: EAGVAQSPRYKIIEKRQSVAFWCNPISGHATLYWYQQILGQGPKLLIQFQNNGVVDDSQLPKDRFSAERLKGVDSTLKIQPAKLEDSAVYLCASSLVRRGSLSSHSGNTIYFGEGSWLTVV.

The V call is TRBV25-1, the J call TRBJ1-6; D is undetermined. Germline CDR1 and CDR2: MGHDK and SYGVNS. The CDR3 has 17 residues. Trimming cost V 1 base and J 0 bases, with 10 bases left between them. The CDR3 spells CASSESPEFSYNSPLHF. DNA of the CDR3: TGTGCCAGCAGTGAATCCCCAGAATTCTCCTATAATTCACCCCTCCACTTT.

Only a few counts were recorded for this clonotype. The chain has TRBV27 and TRBJ2-5, with a possible D match to TRBD2 (6 bases). Germline CDR1 reads MNHEY; CDR2 reads SMNVEV (reference sequence). Trimming cost V 2 bases and J 4 bases, with 14 bases left between them. CDR3 length equals 15 residues. CDR3 protein: CASSLRGLGAETQYF. CDR3 DNA: TGTGCCAGCAGTTTAAGGGGACTCGGGGCAGAGACCCAGTACTTC.

Notes on this clonotype: One junction end disagrees with the germline gene, perhaps due to a read error. The chain links TRBV20-1 to TRBJ2-7, with D perhaps given as TRBD1 or TRBD2 (6 bases each). The CDR3 length is 13 residues. Germline loops: CDR1 DFQATT, CDR2 SNEGSKA (reference sequence). Here the CDR3 reads CSAGEGGSYEQYF. The DNA of the CDR3 is TGCAGTGCTGGAGAGGGGGGTTCCTACGAGCAGTACTTC.

This clonotype was found many times. The chain is built from TRBV29-1 and TRBJ2-3; 11 nucleotides match TRBD2. The J segment lost 6 bases and the V segment lost 7 bases, leaving 9 bases of the junction unmatched. There are 14 residues in the CDR3. Germline CDR1 and CDR2: SQVTM and ANQGSEA. As DNA, the CDR3 is TGCAGCGCTAGCGGGGGGACCGTATACGATACGCAGTATTTT. It specifies CSASGGTVYDTQYF.

The chain joins TRBV27 to TRBJ2-3; 11 bases agree with TRBD2. The CDR3 loop spans 17 amino acids. After removal of 6 bases from V and 3 bases from J, the junction contained 11 bases not matched to a gene. Germline V gene lookup returns CDR1 MNHEY and CDR2 SMNVEV (reference sequence). CDR3 loop: CASSRLAGGKGTDTQYF. CDR3 DNA: TGTGCCAGCAGCAGGCTAGCGGGGGGTAAAGGGACAGATACGCAGTATTTT.

With regard to this clonotype: An end of the junction does not agree with germline; a read error may underlie this. The CDR3 protein is CASGVAGQEDEQYF. DNA for the CDR3: TGTGCCAGCGGCGTAGCTGGACAGGAGGACGAGCAGTACTTC. The V gene is TRBV9, the J gene TRBJ2-7; 7 bases line up with TRBD1. Germline CDR1 reads SGDLS; CDR2 reads YYNGEE. This CDR3 has 14 residues. Full variable domain (remainder filled in from reference TRBV9 and TRBJ2-7): DSGVTQTPKHLITATGQRVTLRCSPRSGDLSVYWYQQSLDQGLQFLIQYYNGEERAKGNILERFSAQQFPDLHSELNLSSLELGDSALYFCASGVAGQEDEQYFGPGTRLTVT.

This clonotype was found many times. The chain uses TRBV7-2 and TRBJ2-7; a possible D gene is TRBD1 (6 bases). Germline V gene data show CDR1 as SGHTA and CDR2 as FQGNSA. Trimming took off 2 bases at V and 1 base at J, with 12 bases between the two ends. This CDR3 comprises 15 residues. The CDR3 DNA follows: TGTGCCAGCAGCTTACCCGGGACACCATCCTACGAGCAGTACTTC. As protein: CASSLPGTPSYEQYF.

This clonotype has just a few counts. The chain has TRBV7-2 and TRBJ2-3; tentative D call: TRBD1 (6 bases). Germline V gives CDR1 SGHTA, CDR2 FQGNSA. Trimming removed 5 bases at V and 5 bases at J, with 11 bases between. The CDR3 is 13 amino acids. In DNA form, the CDR3 reads TGTGCCAGCAGCGCCAACAGGGAAGATACGCAGTATTTT. Protein product: CASSANREDTQYF.

The chain is built from TRBV2 and TRBJ1-5; tentative D call: TRBD1 (6 bases). V was clipped by 11 bases and J by 5 bases, with 16 bases between them. The V gene's germline CDR1 is SNHLY and CDR2 FYNNEI. The CDR3 consists of 13 residues. In DNA, the CDR3 is TGTGCCGGCGGGGGTGACAGGCATCAGCCCCAGCATTTT. It is translated as CAGGGDRHQPQHF.